These 20 T cell receptor beta chains originate from one sample sequenced in a study of cytomegalovirus exposure and HLA in healthy donors (dated by TCRdb to about 2017). Receptor libraries were prepared by the immunoSEQ multiplex PCR assay. The multiplex PCR relied on a mix of 60 forward primers for TCR Vbeta segments and 13 reverse primers for TCR Jbeta segments. Entries here come from immuneACCESS through TCRdb and include only in-frame sequences with V and J called. Some clones fail to appear in such tables; in the studies checked, an unresolved V gene covers under half of the shortfall, and the cause of the remainder is unknown. The sample table lists about 93,000 clones, around 77% of them with a count of one. The ten most abundant clones make up 0.55% to 0.65% of the sample. The specimen sequenced was PBMCs. Receptor source: a man under 40 in good health and CMV-seronegative.

The rearrangement joins TRBV19 to TRBJ1-5; TRBD1 matches at 10 bases. The V segment lost 3 bases and the J segment 4 bases; nucleotides outside the gene matches: 6. This CDR3 is 16 amino acids long. Germline V gene lookup returns CDR1 LNHDA and CDR2 SQIVND (reference sequence). Here the CDR3 DNA reads TGTGCCAGTAGTATGTCGGGACAGGGGCAAAATCAGCCCCAGCATTTT. The encoded protein is CASSMSGQGQNQPQHF.

The chain has TRBV15 and TRBJ2-2, with 10 bases identical to TRBD1. Germline-derived CDR1 and CDR2 are LNHNV and YYDKDF (reference sequence). V trimming: 1 base; J trimming: 4 bases; junction bases outside the gene matches: 3. The CDR3 covers 16 residues. The CDR3 region has the DNA TGTGCCACCAGCAGAGGACAGGGGGCGAGCACCGGGGAGCTGTTTTTT. This translates into CATSRGQGASTGELFF.

This sequence joins TRBV19 and TRBJ1-2; a weak D match, TRBD1 (6 bases). CDR1 is LNHDA and CDR2 is SQIVND in the germline V gene (reference sequence). V was clipped by 6 bases and J by 4 bases, with 18 bases between them. The CDR3 length is 15 residues. The CDR3 region has the DNA TGTGCCAGTAGACATATACAGGGCGGGAGCTATGGCTACACCTTC. Translated: CASRHIQGGSYGYTF.

The chain carries TRBV11-2 and TRBJ1-2, with D unclear. Trimming took off 6 bases at V and 6 bases at J, with 23 bases between the two ends. The CDR3 is 16 residues long. CDR1 and CDR2 from the germline V gene are SGHAT and FQNNGV. The CDR3 here is CASSLGYVAGSHGYTF. CDR3 DNA sequence: TGTGCCAGCAGTCTCGGCTATGTGGCGGGGTCACATGGCTACACCTTC.

This clone turned up a few times. The chain links TRBV7-2 to TRBJ2-5; 9 positions match TRBD1. J gave up 5 bases and V 0 bases, and 16 bases lay outside the gene matches. The CDR3 is 19 residues long. The germline gives CDR1 SGHTA, CDR2 FQGNSA. CDR3 nucleotides: TGTGCCAGCAGCTTAGCTCCCCTGGGACAGGGAACGCTATGGGAGACCCAGTACTTC. Its translation: CASSLAPLGQGTLWETQYF.

DNA for the CDR3: TGCGCCAGCAGCTTGGCAAGCGGGGGGGTTTACAATGAGCAGTTCTTC. Translated, it gives CASSLASGGVYNEQFF. V is TRBV5-1 and J is TRBJ2-1; 10 positions match TRBD2. Germline CDR1 SGHRS, CDR2 YFSETQ. The CDR3 loop spans 16 amino acids. The junction had 4 bases not matched to a gene; V was cut back by 0 bases and J by 4 bases.

The V gene is TRBV10-3, the J gene TRBJ1-4; maybe TRBD1 (5 bases). CDR1 and CDR2 from the germline V gene are ENHRY and SYGVKD. The CDR3 is 15 residues long. V lost 0 bases and J 2 bases, leaving 7 bases between the germline ends. This CDR3 reads CAISESKGTNEKLFF. The CDR3 DNA is TGTGCCATCAGTGAGTCGAAGGGGACTAATGAAAAACTGTTTTTT.

This clone was seen only once. The chain recombines TRBV6-6 with TRBJ1-2; D is ambiguous. The ends were cut back, 2 bases at V and 0 bases at J, with 7 bases in the middle. The CDR3 consists of 14 residues. Germline CDR1 reads MNHNY; CDR2 reads SVGAGI (reference sequence). The CDR3 sequence: CASSYAGANYGYTF. CDR3 coding DNA: TGTGCCAGCAGTTACGCGGGAGCTAACTATGGCTACACCTTC.

The chain employs TRBV7-2 and TRBJ1-5, with 9 bases matching TRBD1. Germline CDR1 SGHTA, CDR2 FQGNSA. With V trimmed by 6 bases and J by 4 bases, 7 bases remained unmatched. The CDR3 runs to 15 residues. The CDR3 nucleotides read TGTGCCAGCAGTTTCCGACAGGGGGATAATCAGCCCCAGCATTTT. Encoded protein: CASSFRQGDNQPQHF.

This chain connects TRBV7-3 to TRBJ2-5, with 7 bases matching TRBD1. The CDR3 totals 15 residues. From germline, CDR1 is SGHTA and CDR2 FQGTGA. The V segment lost 6 bases and the J segment 2 bases; nucleotides outside the gene matches: 9. CDR3 sequence reads: CASSRAGTAQETQYF. Here the CDR3 DNA reads TGTGCCAGCAGTCGTGCAGGGACAGCGCAAGAGACCCAGTACTTC.

The V gene is TRBV10-1, the J gene TRBJ2-3; D perhaps matches TRBD1 (5 bases). There are 17 residues in the CDR3. Trimming left V 10 bases short and J 2 bases short, with 25 bases between. Looked up from germline, CDR1 is WNHNN and CDR2 is SYGVQD (reference sequence). The CDR3 DNA is TGCGCCACCTCCGGGTCTATAGGGGCAGAACTCACAGATACGCAGTATTTT. This encodes CATSGSIGAELTDTQYF.

The CDR3 sequence: CASSVGTGVYEQYF. CDR3 in DNA: TGTGCCAGCAGCGTTGGGACAGGGGTCTACGAGCAGTACTTC. This chain connects TRBV9 to TRBJ2-7; 10 nucleotides align to TRBD1. CDR1 and CDR2 from the germline V gene are SGDLS and YYNGEE. The V segment lost 2 bases and the J segment 3 bases; nucleotides outside the gene matches: 2. The CDR3 sequence is 14 residues long. The whole variable domain, remainder taken from reference TRBV9 and TRBJ2-7, is DSGVTQTPKHLITATGQRVTLRCSPRSGDLSVYWYQQSLDQGLQFLIQYYNGEERAKGNILERFSAQQFPDLHSELNLSSLELGDSALYFCASSVGTGVYEQYFGPGTRLTVT.

This chain connects TRBV29-1 to TRBJ1-4; D perhaps matches TRBD1 (6 bases). The ends were cut back, 7 bases at V and 8 bases at J, with 14 bases in the middle. The CDR3 length is 12 residues. Germline lookup yields CDR1 SQVTM and CDR2 ANQGSEA. CDR3 DNA: TGCAGCGCCAACACGGGGGGCGAAAAACTGTTTTTT. Translated: CSANTGGEKLFF. The whole variable domain, filled in from reference TRBV29-1 and TRBJ1-4, reads SAVISQKPSRDICQRGTSLTIQCQVDSQVTMMFWYRQQPGQSLTLIATANQGSEATYESGFVIDKFPISRPNLTFSTLTVSNMSPEDSSIYLCSANTGGEKLFFGSGTQLSVL.

The chain carries TRBV5-6 and TRBJ2-1; 8 bases line up with TRBD2. Germline V gene lookup returns CDR1 SGHDT and CDR2 YYEEEE. Losses at the gene ends were 0 bases for V and 12 bases for J; bases not matched to a gene: 11. The CDR3 is 15 amino acids. CDR3 nucleotide sequence: TGTGCCAGCAGCTTGGGGCGGGAGGAGCGAATTGTGCAGTTCTTC. It is translated as CASSLGREERIVQFF.

The rearrangement joins TRBV4-1 to TRBJ2-7, with a tentative D call TRBD2 (6 bases). This CDR3 is built from 15 residues. Germline CDR1 is MGHRA and CDR2 is YSYEKL. Trimming took off 1 base at V and 7 bases at J, with 17 bases between the two ends. CDR3 sequence: CASSQGEGGAREQYV. CDR3 nucleotides: TGCGCCAGCAGCCAAGGGGAAGGAGGGGCGAGGGAGCAGTACGTC.

This clone was counted a few times. J is TRBJ1-4 and V is TRBV9; D is undetermined. The ends were cut back, 7 bases at V and 5 bases at J, with 12 bases in the middle. Germline assignment: CDR1 SGDLS and CDR2 YYNGEE. CDR3 size: 13 residues. The CDR3 sequence is CASGRLENEKLFF. The CDR3 DNA follows: TGTGCCAGCGGCCGCCTTGAAAATGAAAAACTGTTTTTT.

The V gene is TRBV6-1, the J gene TRBJ2-7, with 7 nucleotides matching TRBD2. Trimming took 5 bases from V and 3 from J; bases not matched to a gene: 4. Germline CDR1 and CDR2: MNHNS and SASEGT. CDR3 size: 13 residues. The CDR3 bases are TGTGCCAGCAGTCTGGCGGGAGTCTACGAGCAGTACGTC. Encoded protein: CASSLAGVYEQYV.

Remarks on this clone: The junction does not match germline at one end; this may be a read error. The gene calls are TRBV7-9 and TRBJ1-1; maybe TRBD1 (5 bases). The germline V gene encodes CDR1 SEHNR and CDR2 FQNEAQ (reference sequence). The CDR3 runs 19 residues. Here the CDR3 DNA reads TGTTCCAGCAGCTTAGTAGGGGTACACCTCCCCGGGTTGGGCACTGAAGCTTTCTTT. Its protein is CSSSLVGVHLPGLGTEAFF.

V and J are TRBV29-1 and TRBJ1-2; D gene unclear. Between the trimmed V and J ends, which lost 0 bases and 2 bases, there was a span of 10 bases. The germline V gene has CDR1 SQVTM and CDR2 ANQGSEA. This CDR3 spans 14 amino acids. Here the CDR3 reads CSVEDPRENYGYTF. CDR3 bases: TGCAGCGTTGAAGACCCCCGGGAAAACTATGGCTACACCTTC.

The chain carries TRBV7-2 and TRBJ2-2; 10 bases line up with TRBD2. The CDR3 extends over 18 amino acids. V dropped 1 base and J dropped 1; count of bases not matched to a gene: 6. The V gene's germline CDR1 is SGHTA and CDR2 FQGNSA. DNA of the CDR3: TGTGCCAGCAGCTTAGATTCGGCTAGCGGGGGGAACACCGGGGAGCTGTTTTTT. It specifies CASSLDSASGGNTGELFF.